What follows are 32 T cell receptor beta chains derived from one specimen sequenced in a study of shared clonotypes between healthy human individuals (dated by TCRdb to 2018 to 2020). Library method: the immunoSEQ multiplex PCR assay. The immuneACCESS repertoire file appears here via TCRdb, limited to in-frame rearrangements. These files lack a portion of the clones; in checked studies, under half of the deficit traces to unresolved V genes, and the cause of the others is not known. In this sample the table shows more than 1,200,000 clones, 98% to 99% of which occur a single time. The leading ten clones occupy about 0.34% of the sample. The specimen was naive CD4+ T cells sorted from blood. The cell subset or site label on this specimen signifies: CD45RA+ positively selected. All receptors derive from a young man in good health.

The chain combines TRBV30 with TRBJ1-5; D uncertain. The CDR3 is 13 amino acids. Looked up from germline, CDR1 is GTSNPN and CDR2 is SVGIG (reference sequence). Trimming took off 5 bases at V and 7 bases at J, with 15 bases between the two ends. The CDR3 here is CAWDSGGRQPQHF. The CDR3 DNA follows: TGTGCCTGGGACTCGGGCGGGAGGCAGCCCCAGCATTTT.

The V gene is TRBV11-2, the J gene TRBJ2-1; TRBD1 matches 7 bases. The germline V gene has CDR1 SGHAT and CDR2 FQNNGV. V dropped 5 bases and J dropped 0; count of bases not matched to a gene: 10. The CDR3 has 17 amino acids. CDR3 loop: CASSPRTGAGSYNEQFF. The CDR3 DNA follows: TGTGCCAGCAGCCCCCGAACAGGGGCGGGCTCCTACAATGAGCAGTTCTTC.

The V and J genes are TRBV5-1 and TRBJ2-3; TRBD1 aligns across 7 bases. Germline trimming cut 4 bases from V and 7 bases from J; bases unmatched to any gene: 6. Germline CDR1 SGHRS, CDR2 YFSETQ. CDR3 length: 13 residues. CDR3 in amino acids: CASSPGTVNTQYF. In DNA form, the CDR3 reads TGCGCCAGCAGCCCCGGGACAGTGAATACGCAGTATTTT. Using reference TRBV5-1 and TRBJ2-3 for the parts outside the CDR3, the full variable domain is KAGVTQTPRYLIKTRGQQVTLSCSPISGHRSVSWYQQTPGQGLQFLFEYFSETQRNKGNFPGRFSGRQFSNSRSEMNVSTLELGDSALYLCASSPGTVNTQYFGPGTRLTVL.

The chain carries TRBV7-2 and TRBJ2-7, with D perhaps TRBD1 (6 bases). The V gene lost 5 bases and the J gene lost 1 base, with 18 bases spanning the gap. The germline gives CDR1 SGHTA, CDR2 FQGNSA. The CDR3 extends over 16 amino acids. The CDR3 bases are TGTGCCAGCAGCCCCCGACAGGCGGACCCATCCTACGAGCAGTACTTC. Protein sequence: CASSPRQADPSYEQYF.

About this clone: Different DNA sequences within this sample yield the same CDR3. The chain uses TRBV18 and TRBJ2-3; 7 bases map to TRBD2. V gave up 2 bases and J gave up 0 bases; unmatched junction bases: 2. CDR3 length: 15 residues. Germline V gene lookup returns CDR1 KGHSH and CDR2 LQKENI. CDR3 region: CASSPSGGSTDTQYF. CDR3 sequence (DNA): TGTGCCAGCTCACCATCCGGGGGGAGCACAGATACGCAGTATTTT.

This chain's CDR3 is CASRAGPYEQYF. CDR3 coding DNA: TGTGCCAGCAGGGCGGGCCCCTACGAGCAGTACTTC. The gene calls are TRBV2 and TRBJ2-7, with D possibly being TRBD2 (5 bases). The germline gives CDR1 SNHLY, CDR2 FYNNEI. The V end lost 6 bases, the J end lost 2 bases, and 8 bases lay between the germline ends. CDR3 length: 12 residues.

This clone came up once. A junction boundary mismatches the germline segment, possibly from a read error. The CDR3 bases are TGTGCTAGCAGCTTAGACAAGAACACTGAAGCTTTCTTT. Amino acid sequence: CASSLDKNTEAFF. This chain connects TRBV7-7 to TRBJ1-1; D ambiguous. The CDR3 totals 13 residues. Germline V gene lookup returns CDR1 SSHAT and CDR2 FNYEAQ (reference sequence).

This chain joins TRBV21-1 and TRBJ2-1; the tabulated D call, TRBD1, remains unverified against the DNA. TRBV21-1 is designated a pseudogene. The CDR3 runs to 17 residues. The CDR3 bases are TGTGCCAGCAGCAAAGAGGGGGACAGGGGTACCTACAATGAGCAGTTCTTC. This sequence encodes CASSKEGDRGTYNEQFF.

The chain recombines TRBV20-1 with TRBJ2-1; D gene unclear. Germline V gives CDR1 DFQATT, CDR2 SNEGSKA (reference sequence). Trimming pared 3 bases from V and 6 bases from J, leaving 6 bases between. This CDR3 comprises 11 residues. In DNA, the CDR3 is TGCAGTGCTAGGGCCGCCAATGAGCAGTTCTTC. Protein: CSARAANEQFF.

DNA for the CDR3: TGTGCCAGCAGTCCGAGAACAGGGGTTCACTACAATGAGCAGTTCTTC. It translates to CASSPRTGVHYNEQFF. The genes are TRBV7-9 and TRBJ2-1; 7 bases line up with TRBD1. Germline lookup yields CDR1 SEHNR and CDR2 FQNEAQ (reference sequence). J was trimmed by 3 bases and V by 6 bases; bases with no gene match: 11. The CDR3 loop spans 16 amino acids.

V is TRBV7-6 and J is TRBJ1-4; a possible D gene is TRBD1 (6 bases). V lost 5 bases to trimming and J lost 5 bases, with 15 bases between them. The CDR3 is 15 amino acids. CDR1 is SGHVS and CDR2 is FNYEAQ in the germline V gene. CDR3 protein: CASSNARTVNEKLFF. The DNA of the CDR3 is TGTGCCAGCAGCAACGCACGGACAGTAAATGAAAAACTGTTTTTT.

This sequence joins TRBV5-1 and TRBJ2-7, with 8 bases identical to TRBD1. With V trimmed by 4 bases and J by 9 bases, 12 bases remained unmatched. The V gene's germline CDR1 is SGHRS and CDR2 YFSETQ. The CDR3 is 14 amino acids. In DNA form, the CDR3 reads TGCGCCAGCAGCGAGACTGCAGGGGGCTTCGGGCAGTACTTC. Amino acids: CASSETAGGFGQYF.

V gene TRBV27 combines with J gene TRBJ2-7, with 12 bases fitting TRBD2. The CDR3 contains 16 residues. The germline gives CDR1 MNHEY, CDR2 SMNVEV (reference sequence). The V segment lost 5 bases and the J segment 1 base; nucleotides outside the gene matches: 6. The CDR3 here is CASSPRTSGVSYEQYF. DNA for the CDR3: TGTGCCAGCAGTCCGCGGACTAGCGGGGTGTCCTACGAGCAGTACTTC.

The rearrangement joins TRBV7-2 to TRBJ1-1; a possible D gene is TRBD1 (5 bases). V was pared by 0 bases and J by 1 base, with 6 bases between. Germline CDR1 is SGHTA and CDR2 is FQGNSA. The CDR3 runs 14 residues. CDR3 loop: CASSLAGQNTEAFF. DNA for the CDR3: TGTGCCAGCAGCTTAGCTGGACAGAACACTGAAGCTTTCTTT.

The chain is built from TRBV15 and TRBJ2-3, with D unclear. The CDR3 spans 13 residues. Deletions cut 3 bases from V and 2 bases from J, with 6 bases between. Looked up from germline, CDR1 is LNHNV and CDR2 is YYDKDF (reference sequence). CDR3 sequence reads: CATSREITDTQYF. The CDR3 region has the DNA TGTGCCACCAGCAGGGAAATCACAGATACGCAGTATTTT. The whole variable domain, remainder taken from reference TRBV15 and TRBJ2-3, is DAMVIQNPRYQVTQFGKPVTLSCSQTLNHNVMYWYQQKSSQAPKLLFHYYDKDFNNEADTPDNFQSRRPNTSFCFLDIRSPGLGDTAMYLCATSREITDTQYFGPGTRLTVL.

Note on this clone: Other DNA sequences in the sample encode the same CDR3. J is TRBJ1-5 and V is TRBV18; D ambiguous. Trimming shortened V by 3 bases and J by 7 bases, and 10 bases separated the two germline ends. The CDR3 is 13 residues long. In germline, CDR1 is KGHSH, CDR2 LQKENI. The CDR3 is CASSPRGNQPQHF. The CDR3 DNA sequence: TGTGCCAGCTCACCTCGAGGAAACCAGCCCCAGCATTTT.

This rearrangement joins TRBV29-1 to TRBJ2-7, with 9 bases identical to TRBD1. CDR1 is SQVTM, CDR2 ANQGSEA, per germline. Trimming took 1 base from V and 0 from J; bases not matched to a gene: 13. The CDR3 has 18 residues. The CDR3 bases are TGCAGCGTTGAAGTTAGACAGGGGGTGTTAGCGAGCTCCTACGAGCAGTACTTC. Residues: CSVEVRQGVLASSYEQYF.

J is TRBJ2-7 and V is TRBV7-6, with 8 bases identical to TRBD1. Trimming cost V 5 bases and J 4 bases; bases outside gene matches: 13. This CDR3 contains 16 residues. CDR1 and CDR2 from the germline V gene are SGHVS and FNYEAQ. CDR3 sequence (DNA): TGTGCCAGCAGCACACTCGGGGGACAGGAATTTTACGAGCAGTACTTC. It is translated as CASSTLGGQEFYEQYF. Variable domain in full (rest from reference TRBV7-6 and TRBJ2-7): GAGVSQSPRYKVTKRGQDVALRCDPISGHVSLYWYRQALGQGPEFLTYFNYEAQQDKSGLPNDRFSAERPEGSISTLTIQRTEQRDSAMYRCASSTLGGQEFYEQYFGPGTRLTVT.

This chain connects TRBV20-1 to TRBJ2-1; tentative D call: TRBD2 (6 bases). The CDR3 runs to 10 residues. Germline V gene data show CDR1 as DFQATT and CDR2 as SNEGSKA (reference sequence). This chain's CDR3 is CPNEGEVKFF. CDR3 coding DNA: TGCCCTAATGAAGGGGAGGTAAAGTTCTTC.

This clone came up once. CDR3 DNA sequence: TGTGCCAGCTCACCAGTTCGGCGCTTATACGAGCAGTACTTC. It specifies CASSPVRRLYEQYF. The chain employs TRBV18 and TRBJ2-7; no clear D. From germline, CDR1 is KGHSH and CDR2 LQKENI. This CDR3 comprises 14 residues. Trimming pared 2 bases from V and 4 bases from J, leaving 12 bases between.

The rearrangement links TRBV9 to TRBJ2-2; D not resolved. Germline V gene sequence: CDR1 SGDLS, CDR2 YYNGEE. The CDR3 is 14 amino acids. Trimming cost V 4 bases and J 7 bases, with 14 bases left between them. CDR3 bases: TGTGCCAGCAGCTTTCCCCCCACCGGCGGGGAGCTGTTTTTT. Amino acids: CASSFPPTGGELFF.

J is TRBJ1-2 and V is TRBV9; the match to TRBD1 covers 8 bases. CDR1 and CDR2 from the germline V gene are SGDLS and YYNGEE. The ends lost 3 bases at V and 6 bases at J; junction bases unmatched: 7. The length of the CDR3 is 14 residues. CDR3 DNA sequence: TGTGCCAGCAGCGCAAGGCAGGGGGCCGATGGCTACACCTTC. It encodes CASSARQGADGYTF.

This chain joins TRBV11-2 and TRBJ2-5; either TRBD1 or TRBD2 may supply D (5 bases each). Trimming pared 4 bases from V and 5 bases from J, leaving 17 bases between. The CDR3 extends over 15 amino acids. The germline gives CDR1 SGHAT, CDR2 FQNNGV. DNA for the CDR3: TGTGCCAGCAGCTACGTGTCCAGGGAGATGGAGACCCAGTACTTC. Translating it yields CASSYVSREMETQYF.

The chain's CDR3 is CASSLDTSTAGELFF. In nucleotides, the CDR3 is TGCGCCAGCAGCTTGGATACCTCGACAGCCGGGGAGCTGTTTTTT. This rearrangement joins TRBV5-1 to TRBJ2-2, with D perhaps matching TRBD1 (5 bases). The germline V gene has CDR1 SGHRS and CDR2 YFSETQ. V shed 0 bases and J shed 6 bases, with 12 bases lying between them. The CDR3 runs to 15 residues.

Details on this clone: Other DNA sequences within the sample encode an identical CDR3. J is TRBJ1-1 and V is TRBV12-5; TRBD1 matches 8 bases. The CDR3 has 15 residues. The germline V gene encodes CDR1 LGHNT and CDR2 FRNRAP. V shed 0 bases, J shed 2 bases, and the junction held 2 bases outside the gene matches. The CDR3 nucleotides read TGTGCTAGTGGTTTGGTAGGGACAGGCAACACTGAAGCTTTCTTT. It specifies CASGLVGTGNTEAFF.

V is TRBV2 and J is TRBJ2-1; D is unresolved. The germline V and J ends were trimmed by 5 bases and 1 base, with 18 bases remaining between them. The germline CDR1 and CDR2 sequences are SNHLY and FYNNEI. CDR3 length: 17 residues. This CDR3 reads CASSRNLVLVSYNEQFF. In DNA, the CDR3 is TGTGCCAGCAGTCGGAACCTGGTTTTGGTTTCCTACAATGAGCAGTTCTTC.

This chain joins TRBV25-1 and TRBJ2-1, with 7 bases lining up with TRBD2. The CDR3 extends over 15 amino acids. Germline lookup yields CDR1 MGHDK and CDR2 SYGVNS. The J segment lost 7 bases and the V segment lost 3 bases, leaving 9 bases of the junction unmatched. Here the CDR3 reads CASSEELASSNEQFF. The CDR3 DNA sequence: TGTGCCAGCAGTGAGGAACTAGCGTCGTCGAATGAGCAGTTCTTC.

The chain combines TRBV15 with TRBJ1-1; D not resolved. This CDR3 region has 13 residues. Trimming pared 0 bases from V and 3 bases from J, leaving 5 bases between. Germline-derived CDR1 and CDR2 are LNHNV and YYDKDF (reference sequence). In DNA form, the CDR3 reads TGTGCCACCAGCAGAGAGGCGCACACTGAAGCTTTCTTT. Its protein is CATSREAHTEAFF.

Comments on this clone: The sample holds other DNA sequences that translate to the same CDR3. CDR3 nucleotides: TGTGCCAGCAGTTTGTCCGGTGTTGGCACAGATACGCAGTATTTT. As protein: CASSLSGVGTDTQYF. The chain has TRBV27 and TRBJ2-3; no firm D call. Between the trimmed V and J ends, which lost 3 bases and 1 base, there was a span of 11 bases. The CDR3 loop spans 15 amino acids. From germline, CDR1 is MNHEY and CDR2 SMNVEV (reference sequence).

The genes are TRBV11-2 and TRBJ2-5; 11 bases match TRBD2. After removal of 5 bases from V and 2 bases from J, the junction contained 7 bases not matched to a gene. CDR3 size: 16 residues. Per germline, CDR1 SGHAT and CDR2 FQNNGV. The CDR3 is CASSPGTSGTQETQYF. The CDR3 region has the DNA TGTGCCAGCAGCCCCGGGACTAGCGGCACTCAAGAGACCCAGTACTTC.

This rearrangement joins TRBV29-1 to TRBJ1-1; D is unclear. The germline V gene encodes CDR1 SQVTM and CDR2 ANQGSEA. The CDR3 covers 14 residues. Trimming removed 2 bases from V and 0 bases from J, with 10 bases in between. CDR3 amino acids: CSVEKRWLNTEAFF. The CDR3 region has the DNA TGCAGCGTTGAAAAACGGTGGCTGAACACTGAAGCTTTCTTT.

CDR3 amino acids: CASSLLSGDNTEAFF. The CDR3 DNA reads as TGTGCCAGCAGCCTCTTATCAGGCGACAACACTGAAGCTTTCTTT. The gene calls are TRBV7-2 and TRBJ1-1; D is unclear. Trimming removed 5 bases at V and 2 bases at J, with 15 bases between. From germline, CDR1 is SGHTA and CDR2 FQGNSA. The CDR3 consists of 15 residues. Supplemented by reference TRBV7-2 and TRBJ1-1, the full variable domain reads GAGVSQSPSNKVTEKGKDVELRCDPISGHTALYWYRQSLGQGLEFLIYFQGNSAPDKSGLPSDRFSAERTGGSVSTLTIQRTQQEDSAVYLCASSLLSGDNTEAFFGQGTRLTVV.